Listed below are T cell receptor beta chains from one sample, sequenced in a study of T cell responses to AZD1222 COVID-19 vaccine. Assay: immunoSEQ multiplex PCR; the TCRdb copy retains only in-frame clones and omits some. This table has about 86,000 clones, 89% appearing once. The material was peripheral blood, obtained on day 0 of AZD1222 vaccination. All receptors come from an adult in good health. Each CDR3 is given with its conserved first and last residue. D genes are given only for firm matches. Size is omitted from some rows. Given values are once, few, many or a class for expanded clones.

abundance	len	j_gene	v_gene	d_gene	CDR3nt	CDR3aa
.	16	TRBJ2-2	TRBV7-8	.	TGTGCCAGCAGCTTAGCCGGGACGGCCGCCGCCGGGGAGCTGTTTTTT	CASSLAGTAAAGELFF
.	10	TRBJ1-2	TRBV12-3/TRBV12-4	.	TGTGCCAGCAGTCTTTTCGGCTACACCTTC	CASSLFGYTF
.	17	TRBJ1-5	TRBV21-1	.	TGTGCCAGCAGCAAAGAAGGGACAGGGGCTCGGGTTCAGCCCCAGCATTTT	CASSKEGTGARVQPQHF
.	15	TRBJ1-1	TRBV5-1	.	TGCGCCATCTCGCCCACAACAGGGAGGGACACTGAAGCTTTCTTT	CAISPTTGRDTEAFF
few	14	TRBJ2-1	TRBV7-8	.	TGTGCCAGCAGCTTAGAATTTGGAGTGGATGAGCAGTTCTTC	CASSLEFGVDEQFF
once	16	TRBJ1-5	TRBV3-1/TRBV3-2	.	TGTGCCAGCAGCCAAGATGGGGGTGGAGCCAGACAGCCCCAGCATTTT	CASSQDGGGARQPQHF
.	14	TRBJ2-5	TRBV20-1	TRBD1	TGCAGTGCTAGTAAAACCGGGACAGGGGATACCCAGTACTTC	CSASKTGTGDTQYF
once	14	TRBJ2-7	TRBV2	TRBD1	TGTGCCAGCAGAGACAGGGGGTACGCCTACGAGCAGTACTTC	CASRDRGYAYEQYF
.	12	TRBJ1-4	TRBV6-5	.	TGTGCCAGCAGCCCATTGGGGGAAAAACTGTTTTTT	CASSPLGEKLFF
.	16	TRBJ2-1	TRBV9	TRBD1	TGTGCCAGCAGCACGGGACAGGGTGGGGGTTCCAATGAGCAGTTCTTC	CASSTGQGGGSNEQFF
.	15	TRBJ1-6	TRBV5-1	.	TGCGCCAGCAGTGTCTCGGACATCGGGCACTCACCCCTCCACTTT	CASSVSDIGHSPLHF
.	14	TRBJ2-7	TRBV2	.	TGTGCCAGCAGTGAAGCGACAGGTCCCTACGAGCAGTACTTC	CASSEATGPYEQYF
.	11	TRBJ2-7	TRBV30	.	TGTGCCTGGAGTGTCCCTCCGAGGCAGTACTTC	CAWSVPPRQYF
.	14	TRBJ1-1	TRBV4-2	.	TGTGCCAGCAGCCAAGAGTTAGTGAACACTGAAGCTTTCTTT	CASSQELVNTEAFF
.	12	TRBJ2-7	TRBV2	.	TGTGCCAGCAAAGAATCCTGGGACGAGCAGTACTTC	CASKESWDEQYF
.	14	TRBJ2-1	TRBV6-2/TRBV6-3	.	TGTGCCAGCAGTTACAATACAGTATACAATGAGCAGTTCTTC	CASSYNTVYNEQFF
once	11	TRBJ2-7	TRBV18	.	TGTGCCAGCTCAAAGGACTACGAGCAGTACTTC	CASSKDYEQYF
.	11	TRBJ1-2	TRBV20-1	.	TGCAGTGCTGACCCACCGAGCGGCTACACCTTC	CSADPPSGYTF
.	15	TRBJ1-2	TRBV7-8	TRBD1	TGTGCCAGCAGCTTATCAGGGGGCGCGTGGAATGGCTACACCTTC	CASSLSGGAWNGYTF
.	14	TRBJ2-7	TRBV5-1	TRBD2	TGCGCCAGCAGCTTGGCGGGAGGGCTATACGAGCAGTACTTC	CASSLAGGLYEQYF
.	13	TRBJ1-1	TRBV3-1/TRBV3-2	TRBD1	TGTGCCAGCAGCCAACTAGGAGACAGGGCAGCTTTCTTT	CASSQLGDRAAFF